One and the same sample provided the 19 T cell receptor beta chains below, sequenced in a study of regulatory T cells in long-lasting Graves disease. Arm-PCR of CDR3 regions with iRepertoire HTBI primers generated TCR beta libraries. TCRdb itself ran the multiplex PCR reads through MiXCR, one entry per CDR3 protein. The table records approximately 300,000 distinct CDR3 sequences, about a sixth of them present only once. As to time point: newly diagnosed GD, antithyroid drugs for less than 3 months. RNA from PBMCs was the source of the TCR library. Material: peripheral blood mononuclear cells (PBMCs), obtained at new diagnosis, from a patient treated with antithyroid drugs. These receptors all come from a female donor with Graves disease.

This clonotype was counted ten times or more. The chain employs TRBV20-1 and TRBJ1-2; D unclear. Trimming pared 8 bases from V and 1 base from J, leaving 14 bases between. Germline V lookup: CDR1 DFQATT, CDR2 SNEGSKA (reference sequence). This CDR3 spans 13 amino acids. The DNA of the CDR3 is TGCAGTCCTGGAGGTTCGTTTAACTATGGCTACACCTTC. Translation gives CSPGGSFNYGYTF.

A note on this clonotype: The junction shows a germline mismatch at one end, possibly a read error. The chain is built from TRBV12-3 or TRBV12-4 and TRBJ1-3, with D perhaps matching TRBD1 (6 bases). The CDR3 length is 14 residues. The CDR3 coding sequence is TGTGCCAGCAGCTTAGGACAGACTGGAACCACCATATATTTT. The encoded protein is CASSLGQTGTTIYF.

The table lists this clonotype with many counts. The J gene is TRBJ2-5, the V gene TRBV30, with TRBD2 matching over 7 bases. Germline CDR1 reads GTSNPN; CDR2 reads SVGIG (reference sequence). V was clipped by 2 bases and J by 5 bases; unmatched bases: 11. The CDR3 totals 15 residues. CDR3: CAWSLGGRAEETQYF. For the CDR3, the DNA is TGTGCCTGGAGTCTGGGGGGGAGGGCCGAGGAGACCCAGTACTTC.

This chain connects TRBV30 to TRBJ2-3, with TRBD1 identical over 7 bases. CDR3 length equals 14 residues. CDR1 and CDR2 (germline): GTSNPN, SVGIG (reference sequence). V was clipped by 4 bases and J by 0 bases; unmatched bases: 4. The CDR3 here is CAWKTGMSTDTQYF. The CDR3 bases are TGTGCCTGGAAGACAGGGATGAGCACAGATACGCAGTATTTT.

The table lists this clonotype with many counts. CDR3 residues: CASSELADWTDSNQPQHF. The DNA of the CDR3 is TGTGCCAGCAGTGAGTTAGCTGACTGGACTGATAGCAATCAGCCCCAGCATTTT. The chain is built from TRBV6-1 and TRBJ1-5; D unclear. The ends were cut back, 3 bases at V and 0 bases at J, with 18 bases in the middle. The CDR3 consists of 18 residues. Germline assignment: CDR1 MNHNS and CDR2 SASEGT.

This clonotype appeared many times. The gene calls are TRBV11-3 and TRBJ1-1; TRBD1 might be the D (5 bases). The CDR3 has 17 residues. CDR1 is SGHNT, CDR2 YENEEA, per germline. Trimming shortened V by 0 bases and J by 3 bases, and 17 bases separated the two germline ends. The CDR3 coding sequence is TGTGCCAGCAGCTTAGATATTCGCGGGACGCGGGACACTGAAGCTTTCTTT. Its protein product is CASSLDIRGTRDTEAFF.

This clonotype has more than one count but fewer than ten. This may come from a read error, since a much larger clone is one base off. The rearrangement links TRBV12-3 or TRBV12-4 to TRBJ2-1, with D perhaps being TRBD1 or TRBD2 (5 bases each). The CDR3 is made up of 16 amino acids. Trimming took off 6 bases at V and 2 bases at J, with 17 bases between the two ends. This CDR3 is CASRSVRGSTYNEQFF. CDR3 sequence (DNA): TGTGCCAGCAGATCCGTCCGGGGCAGCACCTACAATGAGCAGTTCTTC.

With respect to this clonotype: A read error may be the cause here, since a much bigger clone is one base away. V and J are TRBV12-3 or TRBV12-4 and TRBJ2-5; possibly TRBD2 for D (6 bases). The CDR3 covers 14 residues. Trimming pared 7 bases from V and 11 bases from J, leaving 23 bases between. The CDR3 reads CASTTSGTGNEQYF. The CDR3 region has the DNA TGTGCCAGCACCACTTCCGGGACTGGCAATGAGCAGTACTTC.

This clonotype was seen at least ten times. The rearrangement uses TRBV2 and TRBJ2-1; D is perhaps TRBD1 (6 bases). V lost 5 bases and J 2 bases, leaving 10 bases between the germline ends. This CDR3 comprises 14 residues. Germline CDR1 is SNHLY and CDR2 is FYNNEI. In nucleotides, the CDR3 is TGTGCCAGCAGTCCCAGGGGCACCTACAATGAGCAGTTCTTC. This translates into CASSPRGTYNEQFF. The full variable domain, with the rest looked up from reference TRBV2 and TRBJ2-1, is EPEVTQTPSHQVTQMGQEVILRCVPISNHLYFYWYRQILGQKVEFLVSFYNNEISEKSEIFDDQFSVERPDGSNFTLKIRSTKLEDSAMYFCASSPRGTYNEQFFGPGTRLTVL.

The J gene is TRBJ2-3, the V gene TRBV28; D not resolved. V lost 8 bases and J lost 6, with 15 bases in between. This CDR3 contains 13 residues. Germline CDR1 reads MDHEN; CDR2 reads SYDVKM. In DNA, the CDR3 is TGTGCCAGCTCACCGCCAGAAATTGATACGCAGTATTTT. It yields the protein CASSPPEIDTQYF.

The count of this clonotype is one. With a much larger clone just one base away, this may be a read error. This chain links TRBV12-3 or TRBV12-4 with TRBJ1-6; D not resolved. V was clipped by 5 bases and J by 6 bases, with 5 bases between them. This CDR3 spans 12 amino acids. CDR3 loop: CASSPGNSPLHF. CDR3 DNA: TGTGCCAGCAGTCCGGGTAATTCACCCCTCCACTTT.

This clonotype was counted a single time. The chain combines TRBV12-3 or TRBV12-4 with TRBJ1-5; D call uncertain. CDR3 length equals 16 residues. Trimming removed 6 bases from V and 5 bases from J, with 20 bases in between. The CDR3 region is CASSSNRKATDQPQHF. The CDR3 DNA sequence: TGTGCCAGCAGCTCCAACCGAAAGGCTACCGATCAGCCCCAGCATTTT.

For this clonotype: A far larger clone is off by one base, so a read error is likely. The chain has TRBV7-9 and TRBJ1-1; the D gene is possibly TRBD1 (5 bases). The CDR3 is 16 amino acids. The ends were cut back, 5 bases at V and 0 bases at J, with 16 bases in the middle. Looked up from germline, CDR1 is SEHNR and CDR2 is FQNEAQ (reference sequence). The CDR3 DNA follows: TGTGCCAGCAGCGATCTCGGGGGGGACCTGAACACTGAAGCTTTCTTT. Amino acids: CASSDLGGDLNTEAFF.

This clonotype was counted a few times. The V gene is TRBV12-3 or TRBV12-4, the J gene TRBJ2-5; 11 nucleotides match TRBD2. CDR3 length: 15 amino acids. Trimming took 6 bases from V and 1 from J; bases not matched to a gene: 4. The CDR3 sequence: CASRVAGGGQETQYF. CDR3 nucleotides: TGTGCCAGCAGGGTAGCGGGAGGGGGCCAAGAGACCCAGTACTTC.

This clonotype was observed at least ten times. CDR3 amino acids: CASSSSPTGLGYGYTF. The CDR3 DNA sequence: TGTGCCAGCAGTTCATCCCCCACAGGGTTAGGCTATGGCTACACCTTC. The genes are TRBV28 and TRBJ1-2; D is perhaps TRBD1 (6 bases). Germline V gene sequence: CDR1 MDHEN, CDR2 SYDVKM. Trimming removed 4 bases from V and 4 bases from J, with 19 bases in between. CDR3 length: 16 residues.

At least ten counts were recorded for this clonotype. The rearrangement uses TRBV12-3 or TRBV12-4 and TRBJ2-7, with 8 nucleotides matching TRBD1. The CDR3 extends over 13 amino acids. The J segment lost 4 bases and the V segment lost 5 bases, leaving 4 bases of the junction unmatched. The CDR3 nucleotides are TGTGCCAGCAGTCCGACAGGGGTGTACGAGCAGTACTTC. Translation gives CASSPTGVYEQYF.

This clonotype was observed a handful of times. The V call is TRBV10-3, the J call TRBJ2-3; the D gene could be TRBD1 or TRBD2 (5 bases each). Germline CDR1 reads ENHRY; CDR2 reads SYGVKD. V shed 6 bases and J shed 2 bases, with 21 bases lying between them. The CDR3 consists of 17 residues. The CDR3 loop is CAIRAGTPFPPTDTQYF. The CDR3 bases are TGTGCCATCAGGGCCGGGACCCCCTTCCCCCCCACAGATACGCAGTATTTT.

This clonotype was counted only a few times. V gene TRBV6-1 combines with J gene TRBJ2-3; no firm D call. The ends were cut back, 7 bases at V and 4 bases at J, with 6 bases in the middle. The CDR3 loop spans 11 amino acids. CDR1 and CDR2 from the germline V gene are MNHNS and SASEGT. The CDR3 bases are TGTGCCAGCAAGTCCGCAGATACGCAGTATTTT. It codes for CASKSADTQYF.

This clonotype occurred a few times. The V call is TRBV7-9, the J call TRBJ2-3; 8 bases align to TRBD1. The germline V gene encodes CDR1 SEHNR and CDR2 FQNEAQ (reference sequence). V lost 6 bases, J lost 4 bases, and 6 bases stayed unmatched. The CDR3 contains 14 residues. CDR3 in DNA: TGTGCCAGCAGGGAACAGGGGGGACCAGATACGCAGTATTTT. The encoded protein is CASREQGGPDTQYF.